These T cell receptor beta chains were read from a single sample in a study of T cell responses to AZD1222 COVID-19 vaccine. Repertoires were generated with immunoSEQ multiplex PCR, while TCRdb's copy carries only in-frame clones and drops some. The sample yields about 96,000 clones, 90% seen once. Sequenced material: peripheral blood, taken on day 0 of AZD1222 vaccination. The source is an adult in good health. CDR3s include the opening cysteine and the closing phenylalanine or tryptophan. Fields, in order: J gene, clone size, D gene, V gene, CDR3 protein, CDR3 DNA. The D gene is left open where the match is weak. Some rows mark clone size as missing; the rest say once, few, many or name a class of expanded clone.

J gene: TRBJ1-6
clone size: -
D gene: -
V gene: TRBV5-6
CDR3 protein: CASSLWAGFSPLHF
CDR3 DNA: TGTGCCAGCAGCTTGTGGGCAGGTTTTTCACCCCTCCACTTT

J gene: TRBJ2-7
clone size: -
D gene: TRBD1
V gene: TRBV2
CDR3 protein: CAITGVDSYEQYF
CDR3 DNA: TGTGCCATTACAGGGGTGGACTCCTACGAGCAGTACTTC

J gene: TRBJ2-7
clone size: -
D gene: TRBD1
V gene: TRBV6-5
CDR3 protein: CASSTTGTDFYEQYF
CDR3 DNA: TGTGCCAGCAGTACCACCGGGACAGATTTCTACGAGCAGTACTTC

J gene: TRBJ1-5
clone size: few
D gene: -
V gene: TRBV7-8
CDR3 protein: CASSLASTPWNQPQHF
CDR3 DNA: TGTGCCAGCAGCTTAGCGAGTACACCCTGGAATCAGCCCCAGCATTTT

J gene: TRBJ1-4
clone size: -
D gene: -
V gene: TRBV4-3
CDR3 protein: CASSQDVLTNEKLFF
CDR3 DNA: TGCGCCAGCAGCCAAGACGTATTAACTAATGAAAAACTGTTTTTT

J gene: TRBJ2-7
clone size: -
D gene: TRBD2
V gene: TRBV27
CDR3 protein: CASSPLRGGMGGEQYF
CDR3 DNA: TGTGCCAGCAGTCCCCTCCGGGGGGGAATGGGTGGGGAGCAGTACTTC

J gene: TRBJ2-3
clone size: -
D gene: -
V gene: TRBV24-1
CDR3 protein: CATSPPQGAQYF
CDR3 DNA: TGTGCCACCAGCCCCCCCCAGGGTGCGCAGTATTTT

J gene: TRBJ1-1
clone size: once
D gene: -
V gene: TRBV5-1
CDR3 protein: CASSWGAQVGTEAFF
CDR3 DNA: TGCGCCAGCAGCTGGGGGGCCCAGGTGGGCACTGAAGCTTTCTTT

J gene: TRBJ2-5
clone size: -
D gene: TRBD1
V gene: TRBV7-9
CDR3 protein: CASSLEPGGQETQYF
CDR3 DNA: TGTGCCAGCAGCTTAGAACCAGGGGGCCAAGAGACCCAGTACTTC

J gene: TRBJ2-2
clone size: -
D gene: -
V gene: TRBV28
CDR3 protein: CASSFRATGELFF
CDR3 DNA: TGTGCCAGCAGTTTTAGGGCCACCGGGGAGCTGTTTTTT

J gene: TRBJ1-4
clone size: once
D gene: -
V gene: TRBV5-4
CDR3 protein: CASSSDRLRNEKLFF
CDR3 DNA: TGTGCCAGCAGCTCCGACCGCCTAAGGAATGAAAAACTGTTTTTT

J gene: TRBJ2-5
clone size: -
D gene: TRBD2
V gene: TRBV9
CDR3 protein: CASSPSGLATPGYF
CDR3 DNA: TGTGCCAGCAGCCCGTCGGGACTAGCGACCCCAGGGTACTTC

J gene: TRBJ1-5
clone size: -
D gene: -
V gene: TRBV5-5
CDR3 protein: CASSLGSQPQHF
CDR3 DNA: TGTGCCAGCAGTCTGGGGAGTCAGCCCCAGCATTTT

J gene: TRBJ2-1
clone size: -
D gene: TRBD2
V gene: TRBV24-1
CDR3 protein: CATRPAGGNYNEQFF
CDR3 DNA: TGTGCCACCAGGCCGGCGGGAGGTAACTACAATGAGCAGTTCTTC

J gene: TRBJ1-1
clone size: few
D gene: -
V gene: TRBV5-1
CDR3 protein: CASRPLGLNTEAFF
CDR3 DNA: TGCGCCAGCAGACCCTTGGGGTTGAACACTGAAGCTTTCTTT

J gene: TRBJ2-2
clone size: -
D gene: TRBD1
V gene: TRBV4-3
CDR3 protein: CASSPGQGGTGELFF
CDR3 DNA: TGCGCCAGCAGTCCAGGACAGGGGGGCACCGGGGAGCTGTTTTTT

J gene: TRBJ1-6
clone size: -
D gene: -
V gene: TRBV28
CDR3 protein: CASRKLSSYNSPLHF
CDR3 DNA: TGTGCCAGCAGGAAGTTGAGCTCCTATAATTCACCCCTCCACTTT

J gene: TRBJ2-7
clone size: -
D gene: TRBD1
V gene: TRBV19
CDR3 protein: CASSKAGQGAASYEQYF
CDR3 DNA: TGTGCCAGTAGTAAGGCGGGACAGGGGGCGGCATCCTACGAGCAGTACTTC

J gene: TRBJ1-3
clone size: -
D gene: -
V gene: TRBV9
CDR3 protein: CASSVGGAANTIYF
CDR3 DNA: TGTGCCAGCAGCGTAGGAGGGGCGGCAAACACCATATATTTT

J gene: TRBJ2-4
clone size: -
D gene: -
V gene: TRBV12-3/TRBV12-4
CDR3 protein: CASSLGGANIQYF
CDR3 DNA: TGTGCCAGCAGTCTGGGGGGCGCGAACATTCAGTACTTC

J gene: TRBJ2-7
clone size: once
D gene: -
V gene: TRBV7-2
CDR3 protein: CASSVLGAGSYEQYF
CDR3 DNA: TGTGCCAGCAGCGTCCTGGGCGCGGGATCCTACGAGCAGTACTTC

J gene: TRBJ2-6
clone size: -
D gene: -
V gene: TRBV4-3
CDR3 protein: CASSQDRWGALTF
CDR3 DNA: TGCGCCAGCAGCCAAGATCGCTGGGGGGCGCTGACTTTC

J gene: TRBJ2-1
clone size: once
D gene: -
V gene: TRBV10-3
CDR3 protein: CAISESEQRTYNEQFF
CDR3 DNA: TGTGCCATCAGTGAGTCGGAGCAGCGAACCTACAATGAGCAGTTCTTC

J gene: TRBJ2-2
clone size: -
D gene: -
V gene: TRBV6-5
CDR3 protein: CASSYRVAGELFF
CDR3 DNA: TGTGCCAGCAGTTACCGGGTGGCCGGGGAGCTGTTTTTT